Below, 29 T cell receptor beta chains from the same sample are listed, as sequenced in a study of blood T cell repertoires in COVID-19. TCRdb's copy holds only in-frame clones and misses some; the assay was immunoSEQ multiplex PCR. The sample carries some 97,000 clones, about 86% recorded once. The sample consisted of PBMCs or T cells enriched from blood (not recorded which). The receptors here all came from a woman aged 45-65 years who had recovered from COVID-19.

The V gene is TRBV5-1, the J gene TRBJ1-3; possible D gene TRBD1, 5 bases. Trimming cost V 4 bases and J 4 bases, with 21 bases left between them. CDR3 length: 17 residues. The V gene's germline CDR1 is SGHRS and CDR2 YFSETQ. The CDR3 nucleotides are TGCGCCAGCAGCCCAGAATCCGGGACTCCCGTGGGAAACACCATATATTTT. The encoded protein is CASSPESGTPVGNTIYF.

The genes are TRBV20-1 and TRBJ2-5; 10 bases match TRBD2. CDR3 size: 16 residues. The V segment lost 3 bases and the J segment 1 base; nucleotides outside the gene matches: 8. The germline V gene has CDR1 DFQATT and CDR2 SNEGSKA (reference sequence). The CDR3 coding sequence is TGCAGTGCTAGTCGCCTAGCGGGAGCGACCCAAGAGACCCAGTACTTC. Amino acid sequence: CSASRLAGATQETQYF.

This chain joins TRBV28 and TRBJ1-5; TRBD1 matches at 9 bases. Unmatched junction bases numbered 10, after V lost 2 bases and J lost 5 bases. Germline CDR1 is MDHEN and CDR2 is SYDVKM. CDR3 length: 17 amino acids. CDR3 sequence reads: CASSLPGGTGLYQPQHF. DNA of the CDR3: TGTGCCAGCAGTTTACCCGGAGGGACAGGGCTATATCAGCCCCAGCATTTT. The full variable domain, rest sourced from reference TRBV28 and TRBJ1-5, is DVKVTQSSRYLVKRTGEKVFLECVQDMDHENMFWYRQDPGLGLRLIYFSYDVKMKEKGDIPEGYSVSREKKERFSLILESASTNQTSMYLCASSLPGGTGLYQPQHFGDGTRLSIL.

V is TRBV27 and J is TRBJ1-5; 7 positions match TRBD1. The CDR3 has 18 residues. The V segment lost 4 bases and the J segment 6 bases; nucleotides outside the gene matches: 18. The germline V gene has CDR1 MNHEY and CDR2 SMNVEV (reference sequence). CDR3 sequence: CASSYLRPPDRAIQPQHF. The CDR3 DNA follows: TGTGCCAGCAGTTATCTACGCCCCCCAGACAGGGCCATTCAGCCCCAGCATTTT.

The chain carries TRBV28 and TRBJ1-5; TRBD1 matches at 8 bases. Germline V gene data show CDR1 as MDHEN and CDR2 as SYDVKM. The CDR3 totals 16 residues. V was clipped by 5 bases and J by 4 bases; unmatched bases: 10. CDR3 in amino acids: CASSVTRDRSNQPQHF. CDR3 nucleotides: TGTGCCAGCAGTGTGACCAGGGACAGGAGTAATCAGCCCCAGCATTTT.

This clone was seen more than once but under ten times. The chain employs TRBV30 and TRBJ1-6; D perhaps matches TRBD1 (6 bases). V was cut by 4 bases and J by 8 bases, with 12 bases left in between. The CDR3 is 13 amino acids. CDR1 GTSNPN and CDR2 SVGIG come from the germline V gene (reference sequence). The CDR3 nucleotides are TGTGCCTGGAATACAGGGACCGATTCACCCCTCCACTTT. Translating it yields CAWNTGTDSPLHF.

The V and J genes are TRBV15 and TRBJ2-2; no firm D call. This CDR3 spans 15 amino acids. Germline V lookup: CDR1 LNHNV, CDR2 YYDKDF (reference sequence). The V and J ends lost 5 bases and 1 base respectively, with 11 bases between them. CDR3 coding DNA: TGTGCCACCAGCGTCGGCAGGATGAACACCGGGGAGCTGTTTTTT. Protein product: CATSVGRMNTGELFF.

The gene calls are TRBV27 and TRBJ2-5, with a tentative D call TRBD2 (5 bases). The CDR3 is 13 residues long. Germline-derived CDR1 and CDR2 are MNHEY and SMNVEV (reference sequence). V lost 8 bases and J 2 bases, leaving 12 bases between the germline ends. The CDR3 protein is CASGSWAQETQYF. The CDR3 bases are TGTGCCAGCGGGAGTTGGGCGCAAGAGACCCAGTACTTC.

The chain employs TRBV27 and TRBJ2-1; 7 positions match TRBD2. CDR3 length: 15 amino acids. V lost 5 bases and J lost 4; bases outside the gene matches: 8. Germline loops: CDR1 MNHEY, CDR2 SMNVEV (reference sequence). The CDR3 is CASSGGGPMYNEQFF. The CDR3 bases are TGTGCCAGCAGTGGCGGGGGACCAATGTACAATGAGCAGTTCTTC.

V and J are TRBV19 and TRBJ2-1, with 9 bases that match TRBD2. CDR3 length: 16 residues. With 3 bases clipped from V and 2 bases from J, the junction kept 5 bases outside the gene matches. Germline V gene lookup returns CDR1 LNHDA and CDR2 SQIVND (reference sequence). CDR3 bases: TGTGCCAGTAGTATTCTAGCGGGATTTGCCTACAATGAGCAGTTCTTC. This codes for CASSILAGFAYNEQFF.

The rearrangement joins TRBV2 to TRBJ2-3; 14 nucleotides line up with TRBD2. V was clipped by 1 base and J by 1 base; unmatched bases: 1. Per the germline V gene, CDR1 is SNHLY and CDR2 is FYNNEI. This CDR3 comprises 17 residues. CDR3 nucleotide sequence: TGTGCCAGCAGTGAAGTGGGACTAGCGGGGGGCACAGATACGCAGTATTTT. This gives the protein CASSEVGLAGGTDTQYF. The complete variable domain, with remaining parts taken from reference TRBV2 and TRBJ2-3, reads EPEVTQTPSHQVTQMGQEVILRCVPISNHLYFYWYRQILGQKVEFLVSFYNNEISEKSEIFDDQFSVERPDGSNFTLKIRSTKLEDSAMYFCASSEVGLAGGTDTQYFGPGTRLTVL.

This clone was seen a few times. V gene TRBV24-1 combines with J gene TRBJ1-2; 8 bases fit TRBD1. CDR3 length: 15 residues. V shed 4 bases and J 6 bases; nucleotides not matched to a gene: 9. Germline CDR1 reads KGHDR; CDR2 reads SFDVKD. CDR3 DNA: TGTGCCACCAGTGACCATGGGACAGGAGAAGATGGCTACACCTTC. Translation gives CATSDHGTGEDGYTF.

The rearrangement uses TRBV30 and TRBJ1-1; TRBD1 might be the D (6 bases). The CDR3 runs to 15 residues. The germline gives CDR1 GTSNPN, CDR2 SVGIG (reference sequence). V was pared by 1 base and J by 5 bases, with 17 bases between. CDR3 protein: CAWSGVGGGLTEAFF. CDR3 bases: TGTGCCTGGAGTGGGGTAGGGGGGGGGCTGACTGAAGCTTTCTTT.

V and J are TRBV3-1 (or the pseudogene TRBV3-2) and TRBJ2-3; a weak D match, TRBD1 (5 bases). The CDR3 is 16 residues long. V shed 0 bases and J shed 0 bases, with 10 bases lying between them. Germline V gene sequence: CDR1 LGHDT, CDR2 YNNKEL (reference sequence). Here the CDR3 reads CASSQDWGKSTDTQYF. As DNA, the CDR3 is TGTGCCAGCAGCCAAGATTGGGGCAAAAGCACAGATACGCAGTATTTT.

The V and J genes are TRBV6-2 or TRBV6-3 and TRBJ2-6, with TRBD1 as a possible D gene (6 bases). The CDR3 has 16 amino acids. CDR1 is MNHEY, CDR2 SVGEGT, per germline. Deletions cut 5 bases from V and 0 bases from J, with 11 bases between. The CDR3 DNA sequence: TGTGCCAGCAGTGGACACAGGGACTCTGGGGCCAACGTCCTGACTTTC. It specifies CASSGHRDSGANVLTF.

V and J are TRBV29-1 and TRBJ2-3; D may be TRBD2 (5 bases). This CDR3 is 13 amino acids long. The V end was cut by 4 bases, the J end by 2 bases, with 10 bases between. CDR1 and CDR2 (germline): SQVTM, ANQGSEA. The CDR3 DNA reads TGCAGCGTTGGGAGGCGGCTCACAGATACGCAGTATTTT. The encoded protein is CSVGRRLTDTQYF.

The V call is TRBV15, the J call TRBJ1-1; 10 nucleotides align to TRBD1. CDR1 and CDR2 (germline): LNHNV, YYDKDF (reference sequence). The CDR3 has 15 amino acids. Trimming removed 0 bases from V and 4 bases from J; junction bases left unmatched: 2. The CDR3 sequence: CATSRDGTGVTEAFF. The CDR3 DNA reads TGTGCCACCAGCAGAGACGGGACAGGGGTCACTGAAGCTTTCTTT.

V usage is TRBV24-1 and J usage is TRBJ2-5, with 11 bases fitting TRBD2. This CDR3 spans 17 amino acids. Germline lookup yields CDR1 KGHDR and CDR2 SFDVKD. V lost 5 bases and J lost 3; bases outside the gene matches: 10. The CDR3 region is CATSGPGLAGQEETQYF. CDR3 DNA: TGTGCCACCAGTGGGCCTGGACTAGCGGGCCAGGAAGAGACCCAGTACTTC.

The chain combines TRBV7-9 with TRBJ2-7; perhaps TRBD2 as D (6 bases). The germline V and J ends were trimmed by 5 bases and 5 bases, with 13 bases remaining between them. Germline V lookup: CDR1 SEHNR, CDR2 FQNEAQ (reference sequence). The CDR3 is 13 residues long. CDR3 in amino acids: CASSPGVGHEQYF. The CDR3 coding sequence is TGTGCCAGCAGCCCGGGGGTAGGCCACGAGCAGTACTTC. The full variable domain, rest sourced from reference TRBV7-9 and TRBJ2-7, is DTGVSQNPRHKITKRGQNVTFRCDPISEHNRLYWYRQTLGQGPEFLTYFQNEAQLEKSRLLSDRFSAERPKGSFSTLEIQRTEQGDSAMYLCASSPGVGHEQYFGPGTRLTVT.

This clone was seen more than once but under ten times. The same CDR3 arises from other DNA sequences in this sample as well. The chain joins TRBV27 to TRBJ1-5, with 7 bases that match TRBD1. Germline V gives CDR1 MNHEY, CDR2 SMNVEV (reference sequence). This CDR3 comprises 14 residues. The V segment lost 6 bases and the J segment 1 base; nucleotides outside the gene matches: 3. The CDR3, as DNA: TGTGCCAGCAGCCACAGGGGAAGCAATCAGCCCCAGCATTTT. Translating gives CASSHRGSNQPQHF.

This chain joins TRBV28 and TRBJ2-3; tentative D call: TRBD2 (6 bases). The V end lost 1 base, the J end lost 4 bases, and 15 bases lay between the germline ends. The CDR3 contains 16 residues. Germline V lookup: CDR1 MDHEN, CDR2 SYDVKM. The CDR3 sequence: CASSLYSGAEADTQYF. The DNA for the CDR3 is TGTGCCAGCAGTTTATACTCGGGAGCCGAGGCAGATACGCAGTATTTT.

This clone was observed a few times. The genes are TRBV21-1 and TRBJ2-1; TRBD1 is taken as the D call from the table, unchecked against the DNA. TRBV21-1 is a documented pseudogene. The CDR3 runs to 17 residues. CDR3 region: CASSKEGKRSSYNEQFF. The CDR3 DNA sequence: TGTGCCAGCAGCAAAGAGGGGAAGCGTAGCTCCTACAATGAGCAGTTCTTC.

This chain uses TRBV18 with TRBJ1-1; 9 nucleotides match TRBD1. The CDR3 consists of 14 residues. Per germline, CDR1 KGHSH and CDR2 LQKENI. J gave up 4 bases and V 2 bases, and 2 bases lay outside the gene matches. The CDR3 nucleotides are TGTGCCAGCTCACCAACGACAGGGGGCACTGAAGCTTTCTTT. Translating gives CASSPTTGGTEAFF.

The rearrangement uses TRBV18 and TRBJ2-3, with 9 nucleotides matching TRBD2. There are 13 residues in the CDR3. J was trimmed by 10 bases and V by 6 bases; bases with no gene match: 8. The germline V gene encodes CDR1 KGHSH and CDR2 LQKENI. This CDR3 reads CASSQETSGPQYF. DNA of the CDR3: TGTGCCAGCTCGCAAGAGACTAGCGGTCCGCAGTATTTT.

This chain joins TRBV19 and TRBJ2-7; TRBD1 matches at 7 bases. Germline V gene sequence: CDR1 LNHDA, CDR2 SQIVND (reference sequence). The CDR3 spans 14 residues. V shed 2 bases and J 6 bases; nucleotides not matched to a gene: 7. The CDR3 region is CASSIRGLRGEQYF. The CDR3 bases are TGTGCCAGTAGTATAAGGGGGCTTAGGGGCGAGCAGTACTTC.

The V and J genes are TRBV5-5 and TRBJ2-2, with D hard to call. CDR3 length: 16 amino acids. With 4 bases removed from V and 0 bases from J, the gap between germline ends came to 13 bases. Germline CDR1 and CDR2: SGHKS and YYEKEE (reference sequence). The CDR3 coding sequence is TGTGCCAGCAGCCCCAATTGGGCAGCGAACACCGGGGAGCTGTTTTTT. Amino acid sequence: CASSPNWAANTGELFF.

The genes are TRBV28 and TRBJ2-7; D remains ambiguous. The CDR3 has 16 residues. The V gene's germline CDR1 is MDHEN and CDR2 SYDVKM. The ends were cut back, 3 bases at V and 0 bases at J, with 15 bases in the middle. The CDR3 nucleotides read TGTGCCAGCAGTTTTTTTGGCCGATTAAGCTCCTACGAGCAGTACTTC. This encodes CASSFFGRLSSYEQYF.

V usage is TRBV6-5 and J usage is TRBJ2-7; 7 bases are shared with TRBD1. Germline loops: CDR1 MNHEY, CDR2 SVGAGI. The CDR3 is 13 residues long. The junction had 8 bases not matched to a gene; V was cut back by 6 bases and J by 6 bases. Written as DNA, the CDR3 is TGTGCCAGCAGAACATGGGACAGTCTCGAGCAGTACTTC. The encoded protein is CASRTWDSLEQYF.

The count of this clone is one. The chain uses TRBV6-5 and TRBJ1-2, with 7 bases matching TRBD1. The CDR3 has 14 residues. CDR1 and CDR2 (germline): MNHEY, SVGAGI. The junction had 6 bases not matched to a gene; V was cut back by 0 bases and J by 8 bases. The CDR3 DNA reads TGTGCCAGCAGTTACTCCCAGGGGGAGTACGGCTACACCTTC. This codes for CASSYSQGEYGYTF.